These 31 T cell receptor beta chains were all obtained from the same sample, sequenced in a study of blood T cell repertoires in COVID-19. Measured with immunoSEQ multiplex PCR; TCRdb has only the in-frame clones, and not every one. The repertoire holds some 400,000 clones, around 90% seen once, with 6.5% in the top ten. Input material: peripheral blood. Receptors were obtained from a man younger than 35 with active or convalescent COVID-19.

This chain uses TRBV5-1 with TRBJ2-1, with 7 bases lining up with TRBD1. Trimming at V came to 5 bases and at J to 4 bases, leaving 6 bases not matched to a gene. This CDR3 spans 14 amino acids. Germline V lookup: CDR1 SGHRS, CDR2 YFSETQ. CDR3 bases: TGCGCCAGCAGAAGGACAGGAGATTACAATGAGCAGTTCTTC. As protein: CASRRTGDYNEQFF.

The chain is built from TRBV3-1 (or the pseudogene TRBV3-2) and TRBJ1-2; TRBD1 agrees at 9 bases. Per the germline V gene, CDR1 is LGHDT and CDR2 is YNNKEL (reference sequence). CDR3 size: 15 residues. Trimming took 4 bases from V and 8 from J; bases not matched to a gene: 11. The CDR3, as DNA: TGTGCCAGCAGCCCCCGGGACAGGGTAGCTTTCGGCTACACCTTC. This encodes CASSPRDRVAFGYTF.

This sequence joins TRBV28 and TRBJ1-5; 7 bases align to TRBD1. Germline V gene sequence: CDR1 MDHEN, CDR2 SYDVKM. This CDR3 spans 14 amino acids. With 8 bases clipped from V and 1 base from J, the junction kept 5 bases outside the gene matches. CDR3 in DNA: TGTGCCAGCGGCCTGACAGGGAGCAATCAGCCCCAGCATTTT. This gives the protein CASGLTGSNQPQHF.

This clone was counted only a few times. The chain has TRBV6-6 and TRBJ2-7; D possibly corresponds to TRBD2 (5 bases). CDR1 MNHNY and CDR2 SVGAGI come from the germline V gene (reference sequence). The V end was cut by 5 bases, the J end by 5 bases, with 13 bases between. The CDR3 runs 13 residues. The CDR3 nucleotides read TGTGCCAGCAGTCCGACGGCGGGCCACGAGCAGTACTTC. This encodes CASSPTAGHEQYF.

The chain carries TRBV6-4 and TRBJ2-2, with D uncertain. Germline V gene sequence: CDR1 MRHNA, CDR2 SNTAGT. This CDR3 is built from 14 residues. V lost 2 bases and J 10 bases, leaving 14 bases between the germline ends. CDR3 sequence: CASSDRFPPVELFF. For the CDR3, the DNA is TGTGCCAGCAGTGACCGGTTCCCTCCGGTGGAGCTGTTTTTT.

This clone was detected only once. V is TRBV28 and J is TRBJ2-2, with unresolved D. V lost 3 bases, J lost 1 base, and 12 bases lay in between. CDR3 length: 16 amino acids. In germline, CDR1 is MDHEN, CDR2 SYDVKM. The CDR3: CASSFPPLRNTGELFF. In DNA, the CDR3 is TGTGCCAGCAGTTTCCCACCCCTAAGGAACACCGGGGAGCTGTTTTTT.

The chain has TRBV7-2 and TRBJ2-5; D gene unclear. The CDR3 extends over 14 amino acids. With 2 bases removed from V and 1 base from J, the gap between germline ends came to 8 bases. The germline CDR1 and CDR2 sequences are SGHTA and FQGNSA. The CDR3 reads CASSLSRSQETQYF. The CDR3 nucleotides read TGTGCCAGCAGCTTAAGTCGGAGCCAAGAGACCCAGTACTTC. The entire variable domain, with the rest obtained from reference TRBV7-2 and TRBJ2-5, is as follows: GAGVSQSPSNKVTEKGKDVELRCDPISGHTALYWYRQSLGQGLEFLIYFQGNSAPDKSGLPSDRFSAERTGGSVSTLTIQRTQQEDSAVYLCASSLSRSQETQYFGPGTRLLVL.

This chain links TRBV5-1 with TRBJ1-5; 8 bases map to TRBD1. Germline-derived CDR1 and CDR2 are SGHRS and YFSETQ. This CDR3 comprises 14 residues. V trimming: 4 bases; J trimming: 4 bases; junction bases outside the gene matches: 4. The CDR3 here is CASSEGQANQPQHF. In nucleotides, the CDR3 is TGCGCCAGCAGCGAGGGACAGGCAAATCAGCCCCAGCATTTT.

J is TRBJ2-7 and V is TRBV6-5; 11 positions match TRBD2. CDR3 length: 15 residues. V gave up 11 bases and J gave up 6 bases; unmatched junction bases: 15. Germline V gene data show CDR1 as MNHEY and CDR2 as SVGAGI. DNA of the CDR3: TGTGCCGGGCAGAGTAGCGGGAGGGCATCATCCGAGCAGTACTTC. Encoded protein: CAGQSSGRASSEQYF.

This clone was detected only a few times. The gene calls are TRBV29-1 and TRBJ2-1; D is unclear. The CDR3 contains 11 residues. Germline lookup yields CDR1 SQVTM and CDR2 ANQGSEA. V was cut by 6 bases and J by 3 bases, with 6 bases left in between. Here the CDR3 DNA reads TGCAGCGTCAAGAGCTACAATGAGCAGTTCTTC. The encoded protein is CSVKSYNEQFF.

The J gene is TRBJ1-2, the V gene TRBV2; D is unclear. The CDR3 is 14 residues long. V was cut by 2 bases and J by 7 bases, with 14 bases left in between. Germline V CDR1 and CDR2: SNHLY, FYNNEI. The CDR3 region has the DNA TGTGCCAGCAGTGAACAGGATTATCGCTTTGGCTACACCTTC. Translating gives CASSEQDYRFGYTF.

The CDR3 DNA sequence: TGTGCCAGCAGCTTAGTATACGGGACTTTAGGCGAGCAGTACTTC. Translated: CASSLVYGTLGEQYF. The chain uses TRBV7-2 and TRBJ2-7; D is possibly TRBD2 (6 bases). The germline V and J ends were trimmed by 1 base and 6 bases, with 16 bases remaining between them. The CDR3 is made up of 15 amino acids. In germline, CDR1 is SGHTA, CDR2 FQGNSA.

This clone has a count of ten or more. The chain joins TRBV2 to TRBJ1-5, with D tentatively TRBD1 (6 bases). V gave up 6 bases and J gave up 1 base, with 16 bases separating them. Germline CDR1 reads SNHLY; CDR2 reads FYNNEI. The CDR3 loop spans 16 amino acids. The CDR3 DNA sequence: TGTGCCAGCAGCCTTTTCGCAGGGGAGAGCAATCAGCCCCAGCATTTT. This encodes CASSLFAGESNQPQHF. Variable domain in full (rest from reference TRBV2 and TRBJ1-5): EPEVTQTPSHQVTQMGQEVILRCVPISNHLYFYWYRQILGQKVEFLVSFYNNEISEKSEIFDDQFSVERPDGSNFTLKIRSTKLEDSAMYFCASSLFAGESNQPQHFGDGTRLSIL.

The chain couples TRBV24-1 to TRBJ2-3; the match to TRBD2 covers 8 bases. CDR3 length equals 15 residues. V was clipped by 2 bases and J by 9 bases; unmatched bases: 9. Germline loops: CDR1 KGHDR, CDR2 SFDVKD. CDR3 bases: TGTGCCACCAGTGATTCACAGAGTTTAGCGGGAACGCAGTATTTT. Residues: CATSDSQSLAGTQYF.

The chain's CDR3 is CASSWGQSYEQYF. CDR3 in DNA: TGCGCCAGCAGCTGGGGACAGTCCTACGAGCAGTACTTC. This chain joins TRBV5-1 and TRBJ2-7; 7 positions match TRBD1. In germline, CDR1 is SGHRS, CDR2 YFSETQ. Germline trimming cut 3 bases from V and 1 base from J; bases unmatched to any gene: 1. This CDR3 spans 13 amino acids.

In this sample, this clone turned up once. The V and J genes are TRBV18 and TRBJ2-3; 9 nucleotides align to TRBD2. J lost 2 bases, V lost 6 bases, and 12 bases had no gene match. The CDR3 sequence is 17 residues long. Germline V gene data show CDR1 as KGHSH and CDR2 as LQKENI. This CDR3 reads CASSLNSGRRYTDTQYF. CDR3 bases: TGTGCCAGCTCCCTCAATAGCGGGAGAAGATACACAGATACGCAGTATTTT.

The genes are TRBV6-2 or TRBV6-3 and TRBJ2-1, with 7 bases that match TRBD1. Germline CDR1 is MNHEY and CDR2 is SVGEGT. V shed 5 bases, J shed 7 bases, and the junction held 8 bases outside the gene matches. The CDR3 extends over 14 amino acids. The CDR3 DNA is TGTGCCAGCAGTCCAGACAGGGATGAGAATGAGCAGTTCTTC. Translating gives CASSPDRDENEQFF.

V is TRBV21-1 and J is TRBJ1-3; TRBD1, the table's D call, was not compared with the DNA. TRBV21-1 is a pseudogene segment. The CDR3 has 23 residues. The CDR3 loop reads CASSPLRPGQGEKRTVSGNTIYF. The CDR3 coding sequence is TGTGCCAGCAGCCCCCTACGACCCGGGCAGGGCGAAAAGAGGACAGTCTCTGGAAACACCATATATTTT.

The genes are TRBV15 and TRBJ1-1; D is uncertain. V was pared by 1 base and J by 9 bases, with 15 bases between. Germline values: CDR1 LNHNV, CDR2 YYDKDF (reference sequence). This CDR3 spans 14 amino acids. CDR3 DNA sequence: TGTGCCACCAGCAGAGGGACCGCGGCGGGGAAAGCTTTCTTT. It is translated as CATSRGTAAGKAFF.

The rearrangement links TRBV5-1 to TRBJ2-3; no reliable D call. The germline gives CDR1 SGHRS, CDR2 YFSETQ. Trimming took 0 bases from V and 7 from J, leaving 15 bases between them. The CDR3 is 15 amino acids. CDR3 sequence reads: CASSLAGSRENTQYF. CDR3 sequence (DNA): TGCGCCAGCAGCTTGGCCGGGTCGAGAGAAAATACGCAGTATTTT. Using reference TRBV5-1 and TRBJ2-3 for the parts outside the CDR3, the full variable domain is KAGVTQTPRYLIKTRGQQVTLSCSPISGHRSVSWYQQTPGQGLQFLFEYFSETQRNKGNFPGRFSGRQFSNSRSEMNVSTLELGDSALYLCASSLAGSRENTQYFGPGTRLTVL.

Written as DNA, the CDR3 is TGTGCCAGTCAACAGGGGGGGAACTATGGCTACACCTTC. The encoded protein is CASQQGGNYGYTF. This chain connects TRBV12-3 or TRBV12-4 to TRBJ1-2, with 8 positions matching TRBD1. Trimming at V came to 9 bases and at J to 2 bases, leaving 5 bases not matched to a gene. This CDR3 is built from 13 residues.

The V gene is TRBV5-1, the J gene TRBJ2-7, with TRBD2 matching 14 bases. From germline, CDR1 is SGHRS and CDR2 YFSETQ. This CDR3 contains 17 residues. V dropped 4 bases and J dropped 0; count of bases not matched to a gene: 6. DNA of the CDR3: TGCGCCAGCAGCACGGGACTAGCGGGAGTTCTCTCCTACGAGCAGTACTTC. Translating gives CASSTGLAGVLSYEQYF.

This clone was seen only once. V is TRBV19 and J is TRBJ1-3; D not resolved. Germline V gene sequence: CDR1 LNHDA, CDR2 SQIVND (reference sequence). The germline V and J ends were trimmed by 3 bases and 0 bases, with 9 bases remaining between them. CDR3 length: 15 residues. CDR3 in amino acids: CASSMRSSSGNTIYF. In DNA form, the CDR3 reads TGTGCCAGTAGTATGAGGTCGAGCTCTGGAAACACCATATATTTT.

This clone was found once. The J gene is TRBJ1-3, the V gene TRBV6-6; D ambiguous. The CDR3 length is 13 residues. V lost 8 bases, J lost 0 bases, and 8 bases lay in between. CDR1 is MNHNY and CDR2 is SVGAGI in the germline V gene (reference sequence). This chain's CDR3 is CASWQPSGNTIYF. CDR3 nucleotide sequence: TGTGCCAGCTGGCAACCCTCTGGAAACACCATATATTTT.

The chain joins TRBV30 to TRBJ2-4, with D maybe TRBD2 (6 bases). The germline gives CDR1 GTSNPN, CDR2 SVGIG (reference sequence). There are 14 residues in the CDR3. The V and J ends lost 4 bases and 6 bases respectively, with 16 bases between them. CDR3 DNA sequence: TGTGCCTGGACTAGCGCGAAGCACAGAAACATTCAGTACTTC. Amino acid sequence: CAWTSAKHRNIQYF.

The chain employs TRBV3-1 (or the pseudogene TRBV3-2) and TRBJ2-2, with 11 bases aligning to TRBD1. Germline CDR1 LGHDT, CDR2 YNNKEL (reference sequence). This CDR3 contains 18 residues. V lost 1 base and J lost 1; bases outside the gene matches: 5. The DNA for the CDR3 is TGTGCCAGCAGCCAAGCTCCGGGACAGGGGGTGAACACCGGGGAGCTGTTTTTT. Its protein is CASSQAPGQGVNTGELFF.

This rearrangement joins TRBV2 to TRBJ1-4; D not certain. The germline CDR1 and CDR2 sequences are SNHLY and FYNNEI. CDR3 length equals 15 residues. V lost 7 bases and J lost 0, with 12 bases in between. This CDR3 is CASNPGIATNEKLFF. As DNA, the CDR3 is TGTGCCAGCAATCCGGGGATTGCAACTAATGAAAAACTGTTTTTT.

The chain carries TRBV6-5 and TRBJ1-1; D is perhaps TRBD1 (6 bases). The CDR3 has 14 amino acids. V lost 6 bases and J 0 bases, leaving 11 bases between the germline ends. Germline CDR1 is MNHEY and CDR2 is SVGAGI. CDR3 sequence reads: CASSQGGVNTEAFF. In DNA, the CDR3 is TGTGCCAGCAGCCAAGGGGGAGTGAACACTGAAGCTTTCTTT.

The CDR3 DNA reads TGTGCCAGCAGACAGGCGTTGAACACTGAAGCTTTCTTT. Translation gives CASRQALNTEAFF. V usage is TRBV7-3 and J usage is TRBJ1-1, with a tentative D call TRBD1 (5 bases). Germline V lookup: CDR1 SGHTA, CDR2 FQGTGA. The V gene lost 6 bases and the J gene lost 0 bases, with 8 bases spanning the gap. The CDR3 has 13 residues.

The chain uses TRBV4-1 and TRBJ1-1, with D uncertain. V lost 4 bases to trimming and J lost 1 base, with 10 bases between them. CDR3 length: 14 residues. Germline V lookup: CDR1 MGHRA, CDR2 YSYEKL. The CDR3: CASSLARGNTEAFF. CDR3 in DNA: TGCGCCAGCAGCCTCGCACGGGGGAACACTGAAGCTTTCTTT.

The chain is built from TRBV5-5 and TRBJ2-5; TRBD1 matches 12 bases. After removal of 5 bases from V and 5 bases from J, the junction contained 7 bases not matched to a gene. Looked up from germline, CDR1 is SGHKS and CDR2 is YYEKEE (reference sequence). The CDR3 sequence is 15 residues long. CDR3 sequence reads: CASRAGTGGAETQYF. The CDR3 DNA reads TGTGCCAGCAGGGCGGGGACAGGGGGCGCTGAGACCCAGTACTTC.